These T cell receptor beta chains were read from a single sample in a study of cytomegalovirus exposure and HLA in healthy donors. The method was immunoSEQ multiplex PCR; TCRdb's version includes in-frame clones alone and lacks a portion of them. The sample yields about 130,000 clones, over 65% seen once. The sequenced material came from PBMCs. Every receptor here comes from a man aged 25-40 years in good health and CMV-seropositive. The CDR3 runs from the conserved cysteine through the conserved F or W. Each record gives: J gene, CDR3 length, D gene, V gene, clone size, CDR3 protein, CDR3 DNA. D genes are given only for firm matches. Some rows have no size entry. The others give once, few or many, or a class for an expanded clone.

j_call: TRBJ1-1; cdr3_length: 15; d_call: TRBD1; v_call: TRBV25-1; clone_size: -; cdr3_aa: CASTQAGTGNTEAFF; cdr3_nt: TGTGCCAGCACCCAAGCCGGGACAGGGAACACTGAAGCTTTCTTT
j_call: TRBJ2-7; cdr3_length: 15; d_call: TRBD2; v_call: TRBV19; clone_size: -; cdr3_aa: CASRTAPGLAGEQYF; cdr3_nt: TGTGCCAGTAGAACTGCCCCTGGACTAGCGGGCGAGCAGTACTTC
j_call: TRBJ1-2; cdr3_length: 13; d_call: -; v_call: TRBV5-1; clone_size: -; cdr3_aa: CASSSLGQNGYTF; cdr3_nt: TGCGCCAGCAGCTCCCTAGGACAGAATGGCTACACCTTC
j_call: TRBJ2-7; cdr3_length: 15; d_call: TRBD1; v_call: TRBV28; clone_size: -; cdr3_aa: CASSSPSGQGYEQYF; cdr3_nt: TGTGCCAGCAGTTCTCCCTCGGGACAGGGCTACGAGCAGTACTTC
j_call: TRBJ2-6; cdr3_length: 13; d_call: -; v_call: TRBV19; clone_size: -; cdr3_aa: CASRTSGANVLTF; cdr3_nt: TGTGCCAGTCGGACATCTGGGGCCAACGTCCTGACTTTC
j_call: TRBJ2-1; cdr3_length: 17; d_call: TRBD1; v_call: TRBV11-3; clone_size: -; cdr3_aa: CASSSVRTGSSYNEQFF; cdr3_nt: TGTGCCAGCAGCTCGGTTAGGACAGGAAGCTCCTACAATGAGCAGTTCTTC
j_call: TRBJ2-5; cdr3_length: 16; d_call: TRBD2; v_call: TRBV7-2; clone_size: -; cdr3_aa: CASSSITSGPRETQYF; cdr3_nt: TGTGCCAGCAGCTCCATAACTAGCGGCCCGCGGGAGACCCAGTACTTC
j_call: TRBJ2-5; cdr3_length: 15; d_call: -; v_call: TRBV7-9; clone_size: few; cdr3_aa: CASSLANYLQETQYF; cdr3_nt: TGTGCCAGCAGCTTAGCCAACTACCTCCAAGAGACCCAGTACTTC
j_call: TRBJ1-1; cdr3_length: 15; d_call: -; v_call: TRBV6-1; clone_size: -; cdr3_aa: CASSSPGYMNTEAFF; cdr3_nt: TGTGCCAGCAGTTCCCCAGGGTACATGAACACTGAAGCTTTCTTT
j_call: TRBJ2-5; cdr3_length: 15; d_call: -; v_call: TRBV6-5; clone_size: -; cdr3_aa: CASSYRLGAQETQYF; cdr3_nt: TGTGCCAGCAGTTACCGGTTGGGGGCCCAAGAGACCCAGTACTTC
j_call: TRBJ1-1; cdr3_length: 13; d_call: -; v_call: TRBV6-5; clone_size: -; cdr3_aa: CASSYSGGTEAFF; cdr3_nt: TGTGCCAGCAGTTACTCGGGGGGGACTGAAGCTTTCTTT
j_call: TRBJ2-2; cdr3_length: 15; d_call: -; v_call: TRBV7-9; clone_size: -; cdr3_aa: CASSLRGRNTGELFF; cdr3_nt: TGTGCCAGCAGCTTAAGGGGGAGAAACACCGGGGAGCTGTTTTTT
j_call: TRBJ1-2; cdr3_length: 15; d_call: -; v_call: TRBV28; clone_size: -; cdr3_aa: CASSLGGVLNYGYTF; cdr3_nt: TGTGCCAGCAGTTTAGGAGGGGTTCTTAACTATGGCTACACCTTC
j_call: TRBJ1-2; cdr3_length: 13; d_call: -; v_call: TRBV11-2; clone_size: -; cdr3_aa: CASSPEGKGGYTF; cdr3_nt: TGTGCCAGCAGCCCGGAGGGCAAGGGTGGCTACACCTTC
j_call: TRBJ2-2; cdr3_length: 15; d_call: TRBD1; v_call: TRBV14; clone_size: -; cdr3_aa: CASRPDRGRTGELFF; cdr3_nt: TGTGCCAGCAGACCAGACAGGGGGCGGACCGGGGAGCTGTTTTTT
j_call: TRBJ1-2; cdr3_length: 15; d_call: TRBD1; v_call: TRBV28; clone_size: -; cdr3_aa: CASSPGQGAWYGYTF; cdr3_nt: TGTGCCAGCAGTCCTGGACAGGGGGCTTGGTACGGCTACACCTTC
j_call: TRBJ2-7; cdr3_length: 14; d_call: -; v_call: TRBV6-1; clone_size: -; cdr3_aa: CASSAGTDTYEQYF; cdr3_nt: TGTGCCAGCAGTGCAGGGACTGATACTTACGAGCAGTACTTC
j_call: TRBJ2-7; cdr3_length: 14; d_call: -; v_call: TRBV28; clone_size: -; cdr3_aa: CASRYLVGGYEQYF; cdr3_nt: TGTGCCAGCAGGTACCTGGTGGGGGGCTACGAGCAGTACTTC
j_call: TRBJ1-2; cdr3_length: 14; d_call: TRBD1; v_call: TRBV5-1; clone_size: -; cdr3_aa: CASSQGTGSAGYTF; cdr3_nt: TGCGCCAGCAGCCAAGGGACAGGGAGTGCAGGCTACACCTTC
j_call: TRBJ2-3; cdr3_length: 12; d_call: TRBD1; v_call: TRBV2; clone_size: -; cdr3_aa: CASSRDRGTQYF; cdr3_nt: TGTGCCAGCAGCCGGGACAGGGGGACGCAGTATTTT
j_call: TRBJ2-3; cdr3_length: 15; d_call: TRBD2; v_call: TRBV7-6; clone_size: -; cdr3_aa: CASSGIAGSTDTQYF; cdr3_nt: TGTGCCAGCAGCGGTATAGCGGGATCCACAGATACGCAGTATTTT
j_call: TRBJ1-2; cdr3_length: 14; d_call: -; v_call: TRBV28; clone_size: -; cdr3_aa: CASNPTGGVYGYTF; cdr3_nt: TGTGCCAGCAATCCAACAGGTGGCGTTTATGGCTACACCTTC
j_call: TRBJ2-5; cdr3_length: 13; d_call: -; v_call: TRBV5-4; clone_size: -; cdr3_aa: CASSLDWQETQYF; cdr3_nt: TGTGCCAGCAGCTTGGACTGGCAAGAGACCCAGTACTTC
j_call: TRBJ2-7; cdr3_length: 14; d_call: -; v_call: TRBV6-5; clone_size: once; cdr3_aa: CASRWTENSYEQYF; cdr3_nt: TGTGCCAGCAGATGGACAGAAAACTCCTACGAGCAGTACTTC
j_call: TRBJ2-4; cdr3_length: 17; d_call: -; v_call: TRBV4-2; clone_size: -; cdr3_aa: CASSQGDSGLAKNIQYF; cdr3_nt: TGTGCCAGCAGCCAAGGGGATAGCGGCCTAGCCAAAAACATTCAGTACTTC
j_call: TRBJ2-4; cdr3_length: 14; d_call: TRBD2; v_call: TRBV5-1; clone_size: few; cdr3_aa: CASSRGGAPSFQYF; cdr3_nt: TGCGCCAGCAGCCGGGGGGGGGCCCCCAGTTTTCAGTACTTC
j_call: TRBJ2-1; cdr3_length: 12; d_call: -; v_call: TRBV13; clone_size: -; cdr3_aa: CASSSGRLEQFF; cdr3_nt: TGTGCCAGCAGCTCTGGGAGGCTTGAGCAGTTCTTC
j_call: TRBJ1-2; cdr3_length: 16; d_call: -; v_call: TRBV28; clone_size: -; cdr3_aa: CASRGGGRNWDYGYTF; cdr3_nt: TGTGCCAGCCGGGGGGGAGGGAGGAACTGGGACTATGGCTACACCTTC
j_call: TRBJ1-2; cdr3_length: 12; d_call: -; v_call: TRBV7-2; clone_size: -; cdr3_aa: CASTWSRVGYTF; cdr3_nt: TGTGCCAGCACCTGGAGCAGGGTCGGCTACACCTTC
j_call: TRBJ2-7; cdr3_length: 14; d_call: -; v_call: TRBV28; clone_size: -; cdr3_aa: CASSPRRYGNEQYF; cdr3_nt: TGTGCCAGCAGTCCCCGGAGATACGGCAACGAGCAGTACTTC
j_call: TRBJ1-5; cdr3_length: 12; d_call: -; v_call: TRBV27; clone_size: -; cdr3_aa: CASTGGFGPQHF; cdr3_nt: TGTGCCAGCACGGGGGGGTTTGGGCCCCAGCATTTT
j_call: TRBJ2-1; cdr3_length: 12; d_call: -; v_call: TRBV2; clone_size: -; cdr3_aa: CASSRRGREQFF; cdr3_nt: TGTGCCAGCTCGAGGCGGGGTCGGGAGCAGTTCTTC
j_call: TRBJ2-7; cdr3_length: 13; d_call: -; v_call: TRBV5-1; clone_size: -; cdr3_aa: CASAPGPPFEQYF; cdr3_nt: TGCGCCAGCGCACCGGGTCCACCCTTCGAGCAGTACTTC
j_call: TRBJ2-7; cdr3_length: 15; d_call: TRBD1; v_call: TRBV6-1; clone_size: -; cdr3_aa: CASGGFGQGAGEQYF; cdr3_nt: TGTGCCAGCGGAGGGTTTGGACAGGGGGCTGGCGAGCAGTACTTC
j_call: TRBJ2-5; cdr3_length: 13; d_call: TRBD1; v_call: TRBV11-2; clone_size: -; cdr3_aa: CASRPGTEETQYF; cdr3_nt: TGTGCCAGCAGGCCCGGGACAGAAGAGACCCAGTACTTC
j_call: TRBJ2-7; cdr3_length: 14; d_call: TRBD1; v_call: TRBV15; clone_size: -; cdr3_aa: CATSSRTGSQVQYF; cdr3_nt: TGTGCCACCAGCAGCAGGACAGGGAGTCAGGTGCAGTACTTC
j_call: TRBJ2-7; cdr3_length: 15; d_call: TRBD2; v_call: TRBV25-1; clone_size: -; cdr3_aa: CASSEGWREFAEQYF; cdr3_nt: TGTGCCAGCAGTGAAGGTTGGCGGGAGTTCGCCGAGCAGTACTTC
j_call: TRBJ1-5; cdr3_length: 15; d_call: TRBD1; v_call: TRBV7-9; clone_size: -; cdr3_aa: CASSPPGTGNQPQHF; cdr3_nt: TGTGCCAGCAGCCCCCCCGGGACAGGGAATCAGCCCCAGCATTTT
j_call: TRBJ2-7; cdr3_length: 15; d_call: TRBD2; v_call: TRBV9; clone_size: once; cdr3_aa: CASSVAASGSDEQYF; cdr3_nt: TGTGCCAGCAGCGTAGCGGCTAGCGGGAGTGACGAGCAGTACTTC
j_call: TRBJ2-5; cdr3_length: 16; d_call: -; v_call: TRBV30; clone_size: -; cdr3_aa: CAWSVAGLEVGETQYF; cdr3_nt: TGTGCCTGGAGTGTAGCCGGCCTAGAGGTGGGAGAGACCCAGTACTTC
j_call: TRBJ1-2; cdr3_length: 15; d_call: TRBD1; v_call: TRBV5-6; clone_size: -; cdr3_aa: CASSPDRGRYRGYTF; cdr3_nt: TGTGCCAGCAGCCCAGACAGGGGGCGGTACCGTGGCTACACCTTC
j_call: TRBJ2-3; cdr3_length: 14; d_call: -; v_call: TRBV5-1; clone_size: -; cdr3_aa: CASSPGLLTDTQYF; cdr3_nt: TGCGCCAGCAGCCCGGGACTGCTCACAGATACGCAGTATTTT
j_call: TRBJ2-3; cdr3_length: 14; d_call: TRBD1; v_call: TRBV5-1; clone_size: -; cdr3_aa: CASSGQGAQDTQYF; cdr3_nt: TGCGCCAGCAGCGGACAGGGGGCGCAGGATACGCAGTATTTT
j_call: TRBJ2-1; cdr3_length: 15; d_call: TRBD2; v_call: TRBV7-3; clone_size: -; cdr3_aa: CASSFSSGSINEQFF; cdr3_nt: TGTGCCAGCAGCTTTTCTAGCGGGAGTATCAATGAGCAGTTCTTC
j_call: TRBJ2-2; cdr3_length: 15; d_call: -; v_call: TRBV29-1; clone_size: -; cdr3_aa: CSVEDRGHPTGELFF; cdr3_nt: TGCAGCGTTGAAGATCGGGGACACCCCACCGGGGAGCTGTTTTTT
j_call: TRBJ2-1; cdr3_length: 12; d_call: -; v_call: TRBV7-2; clone_size: -; cdr3_aa: CASSLGVSGQFF; cdr3_nt: TGTGCCAGCAGCTTAGGGGTTAGCGGACAGTTCTTC